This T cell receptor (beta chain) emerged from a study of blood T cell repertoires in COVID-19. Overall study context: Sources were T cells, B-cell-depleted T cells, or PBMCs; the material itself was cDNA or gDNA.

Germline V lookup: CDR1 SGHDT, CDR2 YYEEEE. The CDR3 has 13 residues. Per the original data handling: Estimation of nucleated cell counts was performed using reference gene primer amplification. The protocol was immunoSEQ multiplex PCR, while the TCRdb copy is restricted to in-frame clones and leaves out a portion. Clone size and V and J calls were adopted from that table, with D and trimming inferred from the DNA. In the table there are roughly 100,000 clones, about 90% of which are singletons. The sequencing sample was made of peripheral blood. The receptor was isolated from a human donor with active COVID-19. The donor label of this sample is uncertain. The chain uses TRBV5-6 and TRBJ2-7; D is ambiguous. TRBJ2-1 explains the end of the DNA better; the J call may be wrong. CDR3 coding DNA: TGTGCCAGCAGCGAAATTAGCTCCTACGAGCAGTTCTTC. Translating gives CASSEISSYEQFF.